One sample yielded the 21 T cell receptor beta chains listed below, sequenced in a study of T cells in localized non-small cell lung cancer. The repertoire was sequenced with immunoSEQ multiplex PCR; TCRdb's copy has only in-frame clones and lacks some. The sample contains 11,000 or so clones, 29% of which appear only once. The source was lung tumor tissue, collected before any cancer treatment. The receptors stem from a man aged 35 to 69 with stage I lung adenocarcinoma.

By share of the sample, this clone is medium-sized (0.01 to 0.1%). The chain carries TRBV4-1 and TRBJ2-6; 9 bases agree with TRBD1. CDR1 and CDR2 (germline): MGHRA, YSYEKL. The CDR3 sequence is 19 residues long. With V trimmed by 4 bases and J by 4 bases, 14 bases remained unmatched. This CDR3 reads CASSLGGGTGITGANVLTF. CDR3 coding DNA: TGCGCCAGCAGCCTCGGAGGAGGGACAGGGATAACCGGGGCCAACGTCCTGACTTTC.

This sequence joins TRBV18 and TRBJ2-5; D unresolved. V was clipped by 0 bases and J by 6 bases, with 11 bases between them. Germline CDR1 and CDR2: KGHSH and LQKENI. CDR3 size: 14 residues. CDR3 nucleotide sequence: TGTGCCAGCTCACCACCGTCTGGGTCGCAGACCCAGTACTTC. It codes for CASSPPSGSQTQYF.

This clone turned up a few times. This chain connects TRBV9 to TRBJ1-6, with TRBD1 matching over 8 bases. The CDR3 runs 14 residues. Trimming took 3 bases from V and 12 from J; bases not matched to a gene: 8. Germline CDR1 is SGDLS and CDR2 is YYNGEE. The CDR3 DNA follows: TGTGCCAGCAGCGCCGGACAGGGTAACTTACCCCTCCACTTT. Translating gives CASSAGQGNLPLHF.

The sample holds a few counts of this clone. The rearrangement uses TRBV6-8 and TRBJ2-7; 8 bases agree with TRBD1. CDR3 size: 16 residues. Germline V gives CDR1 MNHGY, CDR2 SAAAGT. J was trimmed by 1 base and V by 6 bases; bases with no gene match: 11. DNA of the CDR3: TGTGCCAGCAGGACACCTACAGGACAGGGATCCTACGAGCAGTACTTC. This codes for CASRTPTGQGSYEQYF.

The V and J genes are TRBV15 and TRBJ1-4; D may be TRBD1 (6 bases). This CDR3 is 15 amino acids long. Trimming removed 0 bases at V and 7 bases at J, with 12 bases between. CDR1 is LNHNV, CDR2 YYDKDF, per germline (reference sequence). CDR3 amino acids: CATSREQGNSEKLFF. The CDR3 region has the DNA TGTGCCACCAGCAGAGAGCAGGGGAATAGTGAAAAACTGTTTTTT.

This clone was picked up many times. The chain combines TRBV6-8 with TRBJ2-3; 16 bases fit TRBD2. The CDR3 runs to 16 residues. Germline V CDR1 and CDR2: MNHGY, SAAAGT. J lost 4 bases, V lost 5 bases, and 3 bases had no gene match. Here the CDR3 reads CASSDGTSGGADTQYF. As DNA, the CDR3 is TGTGCCAGCAGTGACGGGACTAGCGGGGGGGCAGATACGCAGTATTTT.

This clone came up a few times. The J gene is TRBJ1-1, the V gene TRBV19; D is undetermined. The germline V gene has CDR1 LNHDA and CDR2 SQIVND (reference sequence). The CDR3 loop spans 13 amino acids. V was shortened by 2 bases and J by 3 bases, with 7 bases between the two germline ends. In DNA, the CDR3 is TGTGCCAGTAGTATACGAGTGGACACTGAAGCTTTCTTT. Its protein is CASSIRVDTEAFF. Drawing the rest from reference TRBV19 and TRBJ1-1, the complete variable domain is DGGITQSPKYLFRKEGQNVTLSCEQNLNHDAMYWYRQDPGQGLRLIYYSQIVNDFQKGDIAEGYSVSREKKESFPLTVTSAQKNPTAFYLCASSIRVDTEAFFGQGTRLTVV.

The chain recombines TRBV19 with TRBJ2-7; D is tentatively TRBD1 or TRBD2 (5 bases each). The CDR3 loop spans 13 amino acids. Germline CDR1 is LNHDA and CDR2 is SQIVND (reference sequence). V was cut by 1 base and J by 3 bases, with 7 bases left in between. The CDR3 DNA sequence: TGTGCCAGTAGTATAGGGGGGAACTACGAGCAGTACTTC. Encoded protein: CASSIGGNYEQYF.

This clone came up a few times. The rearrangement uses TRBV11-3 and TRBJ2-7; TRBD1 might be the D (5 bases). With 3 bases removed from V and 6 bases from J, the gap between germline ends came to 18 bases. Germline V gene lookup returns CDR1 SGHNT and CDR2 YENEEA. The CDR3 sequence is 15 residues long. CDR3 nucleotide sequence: TGTGCCAGCAGCTTGGGGTTGGGGCGATCAGGCGAGCAGTACTTC. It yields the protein CASSLGLGRSGEQYF. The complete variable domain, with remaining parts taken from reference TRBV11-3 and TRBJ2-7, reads EAGVVQSPRYKIIEKKQPVAFWCNPISGHNTLYWYLQNLGQGPELLIRYENEEAVDDSQLPKDRFSAERLKGVDSTLKIQPAELGDSAVYLCASSLGLGRSGEQYFGPGTRLTVT.

In nucleotides, the CDR3 is TGTGCCATCAGGGAGAACACTGAAGCTTTCTTT. This encodes CAIRENTEAFF. The chain employs TRBV6-4 and TRBJ1-1, with a tentative D call TRBD1 (5 bases). The germline gives CDR1 MRHNA, CDR2 SNTAGT. V gave up 10 bases and J gave up 1 base, with 7 bases separating them. The CDR3 has 11 residues.

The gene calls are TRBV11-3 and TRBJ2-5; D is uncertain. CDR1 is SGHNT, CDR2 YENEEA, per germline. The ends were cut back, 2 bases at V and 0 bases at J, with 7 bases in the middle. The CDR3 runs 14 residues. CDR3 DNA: TGTGCCAGCAGCTTATTGGCGGACCAAGAGACCCAGTACTTC. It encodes CASSLLADQETQYF.

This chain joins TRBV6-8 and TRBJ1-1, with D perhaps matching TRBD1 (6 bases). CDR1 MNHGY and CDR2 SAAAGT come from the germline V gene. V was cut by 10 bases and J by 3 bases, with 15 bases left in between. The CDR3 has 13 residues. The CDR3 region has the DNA TGTGCCATCACCCTCGAGGGGGACACTGAAGCTTTCTTT. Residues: CAITLEGDTEAFF.

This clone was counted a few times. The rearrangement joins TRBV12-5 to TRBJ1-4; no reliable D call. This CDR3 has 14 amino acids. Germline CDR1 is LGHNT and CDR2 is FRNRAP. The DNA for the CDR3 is TGTGCCAGCGGTAGTACAGTACGACGTGAAAAACTGTTTTTT. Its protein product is CASGSTVRREKLFF.

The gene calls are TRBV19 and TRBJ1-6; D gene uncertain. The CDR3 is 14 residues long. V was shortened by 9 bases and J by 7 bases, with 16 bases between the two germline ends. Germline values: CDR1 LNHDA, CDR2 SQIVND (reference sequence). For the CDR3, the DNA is TGTGCCAGCTCCGAACGGCTACCCAATTCACCCCTCCACTTT. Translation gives CASSERLPNSPLHF.

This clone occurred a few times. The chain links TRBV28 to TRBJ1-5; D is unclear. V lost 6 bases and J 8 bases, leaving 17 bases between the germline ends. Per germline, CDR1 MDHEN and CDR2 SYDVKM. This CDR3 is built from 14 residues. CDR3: CASSPGAELEPQHF. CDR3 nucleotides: TGTGCCAGCAGCCCCGGAGCTGAATTAGAGCCCCAGCATTTT.

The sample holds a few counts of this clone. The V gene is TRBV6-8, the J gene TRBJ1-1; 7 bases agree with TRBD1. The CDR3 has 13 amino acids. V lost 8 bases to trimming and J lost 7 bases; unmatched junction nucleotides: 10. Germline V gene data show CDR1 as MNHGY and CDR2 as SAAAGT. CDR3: CASATGTAFEAFF. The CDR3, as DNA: TGTGCCAGCGCCACCGGGACAGCTTTTGAAGCTTTCTTT.

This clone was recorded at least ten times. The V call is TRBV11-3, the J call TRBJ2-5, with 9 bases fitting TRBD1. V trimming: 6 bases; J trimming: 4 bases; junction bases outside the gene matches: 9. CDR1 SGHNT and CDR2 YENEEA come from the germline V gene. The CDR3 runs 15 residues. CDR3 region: CASRPGQGTRETQYF. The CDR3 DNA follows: TGTGCCAGCAGACCTGGACAGGGGACACGAGAGACCCAGTACTTC. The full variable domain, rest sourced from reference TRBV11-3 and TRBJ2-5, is EAGVVQSPRYKIIEKKQPVAFWCNPISGHNTLYWYLQNLGQGPELLIRYENEEAVDDSQLPKDRFSAERLKGVDSTLKIQPAELGDSAVYLCASRPGQGTRETQYFGPGTRLLVL.

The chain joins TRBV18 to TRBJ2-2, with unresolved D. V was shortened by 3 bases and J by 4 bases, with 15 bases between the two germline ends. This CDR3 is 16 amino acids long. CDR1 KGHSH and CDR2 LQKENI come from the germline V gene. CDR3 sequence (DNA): TGTGCCAGCTCACCTAGGACGGGTTTTCGCACCGGGGAGCTGTTTTTT. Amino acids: CASSPRTGFRTGELFF.

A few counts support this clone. CDR3: CASSPNRGDEQYF. The CDR3, as DNA: TGTGCCAGCTCACCAAATAGGGGTGACGAGCAGTACTTC. V usage is TRBV18 and J usage is TRBJ2-7, with a tentative D call TRBD1 (5 bases). The V end lost 2 bases, the J end lost 5 bases, and 10 bases lay between the germline ends. Germline CDR1 KGHSH, CDR2 LQKENI. The CDR3 length is 13 residues.

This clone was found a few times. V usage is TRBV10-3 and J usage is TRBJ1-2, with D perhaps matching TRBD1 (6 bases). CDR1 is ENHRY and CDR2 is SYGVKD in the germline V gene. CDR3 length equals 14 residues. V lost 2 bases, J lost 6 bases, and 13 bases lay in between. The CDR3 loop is CAISEIQGEHGYTF. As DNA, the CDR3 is TGTGCCATCAGTGAGATACAGGGTGAGCATGGCTACACCTTC.

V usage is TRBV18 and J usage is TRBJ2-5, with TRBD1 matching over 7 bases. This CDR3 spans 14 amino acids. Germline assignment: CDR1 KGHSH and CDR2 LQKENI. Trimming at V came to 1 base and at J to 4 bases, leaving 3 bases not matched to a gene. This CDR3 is CASSPRQGAETQYF. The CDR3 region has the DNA TGTGCCAGCTCACCACGACAGGGAGCAGAGACCCAGTACTTC.